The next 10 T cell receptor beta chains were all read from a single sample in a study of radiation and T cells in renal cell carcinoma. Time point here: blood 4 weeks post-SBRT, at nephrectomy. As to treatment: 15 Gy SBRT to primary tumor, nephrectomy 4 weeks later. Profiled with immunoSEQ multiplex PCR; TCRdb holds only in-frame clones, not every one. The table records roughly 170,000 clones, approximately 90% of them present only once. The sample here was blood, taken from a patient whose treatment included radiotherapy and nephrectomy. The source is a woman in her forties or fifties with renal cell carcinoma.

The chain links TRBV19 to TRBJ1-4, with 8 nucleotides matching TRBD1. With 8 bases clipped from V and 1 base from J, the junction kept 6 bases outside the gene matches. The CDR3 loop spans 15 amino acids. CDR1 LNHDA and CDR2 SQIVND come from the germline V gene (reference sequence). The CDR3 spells CASAGQGITNEKLFF. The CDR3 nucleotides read TGTGCCAGTGCAGGACAGGGTATAACTAATGAAAAACTGTTTTTT.

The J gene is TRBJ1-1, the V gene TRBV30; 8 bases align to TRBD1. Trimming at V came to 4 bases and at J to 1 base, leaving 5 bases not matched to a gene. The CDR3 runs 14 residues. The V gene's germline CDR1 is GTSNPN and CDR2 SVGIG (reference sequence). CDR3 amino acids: CAWTRGQTNTEAFF. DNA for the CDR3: TGTGCCTGGACCAGGGGGCAGACGAACACTGAAGCTTTCTTT.

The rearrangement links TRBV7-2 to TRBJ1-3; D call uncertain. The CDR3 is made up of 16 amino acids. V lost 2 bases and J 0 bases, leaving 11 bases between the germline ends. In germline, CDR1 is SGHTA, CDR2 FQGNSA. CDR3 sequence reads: CASSLRRADSGNTIYF. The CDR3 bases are TGTGCCAGCAGCTTAAGACGTGCGGACTCTGGAAACACCATATATTTT.

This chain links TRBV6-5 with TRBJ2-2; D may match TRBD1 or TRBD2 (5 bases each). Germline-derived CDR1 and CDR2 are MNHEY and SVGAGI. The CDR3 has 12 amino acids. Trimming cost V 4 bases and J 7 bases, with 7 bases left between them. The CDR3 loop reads CASSWDRGELFF. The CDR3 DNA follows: TGTGCCAGCAGTTGGGACCGCGGGGAGCTGTTTTTT.

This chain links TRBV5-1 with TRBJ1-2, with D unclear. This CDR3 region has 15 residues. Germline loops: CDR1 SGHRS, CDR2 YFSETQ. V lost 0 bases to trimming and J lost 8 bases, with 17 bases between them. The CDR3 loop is CASSLAAESREGYTF. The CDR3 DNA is TGCGCCAGCAGCTTGGCGGCGGAGAGCAGAGAGGGCTACACCTTC. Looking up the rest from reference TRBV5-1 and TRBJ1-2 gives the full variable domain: KAGVTQTPRYLIKTRGQQVTLSCSPISGHRSVSWYQQTPGQGLQFLFEYFSETQRNKGNFPGRFSGRQFSNSRSEMNVSTLELGDSALYLCASSLAAESREGYTFGSGTRLTVV.

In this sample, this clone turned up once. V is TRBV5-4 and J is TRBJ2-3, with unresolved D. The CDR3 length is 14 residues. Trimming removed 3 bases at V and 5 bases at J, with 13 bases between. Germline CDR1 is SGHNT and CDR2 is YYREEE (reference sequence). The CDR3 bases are TGTGCCAGCAGCTCGGACCCAGTAGTAGATACGCAGTATTTT. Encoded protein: CASSSDPVVDTQYF.

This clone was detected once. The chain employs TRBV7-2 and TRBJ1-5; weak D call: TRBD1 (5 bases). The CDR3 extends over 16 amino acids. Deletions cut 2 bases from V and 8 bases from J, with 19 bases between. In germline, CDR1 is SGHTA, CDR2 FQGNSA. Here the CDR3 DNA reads TGTGCCAGCAGCTTAAGCTCGGGGCAGGTCCCGAAGCCCCAGCATTTT. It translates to CASSLSSGQVPKPQHF. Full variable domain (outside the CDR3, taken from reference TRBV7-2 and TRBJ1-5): GAGVSQSPSNKVTEKGKDVELRCDPISGHTALYWYRQSLGQGLEFLIYFQGNSAPDKSGLPSDRFSAERTGGSVSTLTIQRTQQEDSAVYLCASSLSSGQVPKPQHFGDGTRLSIL.

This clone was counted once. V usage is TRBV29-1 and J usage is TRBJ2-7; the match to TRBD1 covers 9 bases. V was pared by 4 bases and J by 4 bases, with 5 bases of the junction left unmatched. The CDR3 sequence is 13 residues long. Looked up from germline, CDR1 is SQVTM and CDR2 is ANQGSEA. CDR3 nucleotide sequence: TGCAGCGTTGGACCGACAGGGGGGTACGAGCAGTACTTC. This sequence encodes CSVGPTGGYEQYF.

CDR3 DNA: TGCGCCAGCAGCTTGCAGGGGACAAACACTGAAGCTTTCTTT. Protein: CASSLQGTNTEAFF. V gene TRBV5-1 combines with J gene TRBJ1-1; D is perhaps TRBD1 (6 bases). Trimming cost V 1 base and J 2 bases, with 9 bases left between them. The CDR3 has 14 amino acids. Germline V lookup: CDR1 SGHRS, CDR2 YFSETQ.

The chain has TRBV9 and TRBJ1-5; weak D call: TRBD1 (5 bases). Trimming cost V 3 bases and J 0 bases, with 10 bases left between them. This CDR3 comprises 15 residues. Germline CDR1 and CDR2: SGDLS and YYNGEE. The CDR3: CASSATEDSNQPQHF. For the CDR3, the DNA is TGTGCCAGCAGCGCGACAGAAGATAGCAATCAGCCCCAGCATTTT.